The entry that follows covers one T cell receptor beta chain sequence. This clonotype turned up a few times. Its antigen remains undetermined. Per-base quality was not reported, and no clone a single base away is much larger than it. Receptors were amplified or captured by 5' RACE. The second PCR ran for about 6 to 11 cycles and used a J-beta primer mix along with a sample-barcoded 5' primer. A template-switch 5' adaptor carrying 12 random nucleotides introduced a unique molecular identifier onto each TCR beta cDNA molecule. At least 2.5 million CDR3-containing paired-end reads were obtained from each sample. First-strand cDNA synthesis was performed from all RNA using the Mint cDNA synthesis kit, with priming by a TRBC-specific oligonucleotide. Following uracil-DNA glycosylase treatment, a first 18-cycle PCR with universal primers M1SS and BC2_uni_R was performed on all cDNA. As for the authors' bioinformatics: For normalization, 1 million high-quality reads were randomly selected from each sample, with every read carrying a distinct molecular identifier. Reads sharing molecular identifiers were discarded rather than binned into consensus sequences. CDR3 identification, clonotype clustering and error correction used MiTCR with a Q25 quality threshold and the strictest error-elimination algorithm. A nonparametric unseen species model using Euler transformation provided a lower-bound estimate of total TCR beta diversity. The raw public data were reprocessed by TCRdb itself: fastp quality trimming at Q25, MiXCR clonotype calling, in-frame beta chains only. Every CDR3 protein is listed once, alongside the most common genes and DNA of its rows. TCRdb, not the original authors, processed these V and J calls. A total of 1.5 million to 2 million distinct CDR3 sequences appear in this sample, about two fifths of them only once. Of the sample, approximately 22% falls within the top ten clones.

The donors were under 40 Caucasian individuals from Russia, aged roughly 6 to 100 years, who were systemically healthy. Each donor gave around 9.8 milliliters of peripheral blood, collected into EDTA-treated Vacutainer tubes. PBMCs were isolated by Ficoll-Paque density-gradient centrifugation, with at least 6.5 million obtained per sample. Trizol reagent was used to extract total RNA from PBMCs, with at least 5 micrograms per sample. Naive CD45RAhigh/CD27high T cell percentages were measured by flow cytometry on a PBMC aliquot from every donor. The sample comes from a study of blood T cells in healthy people across ages (dated by TCRdb to the mid-2010s). Study-wide context: In model experiments, template switching captured about one uniquely barcoded TCR beta cDNA molecule for every two T cells. To avoid experimental bias, donors of different ages were distributed randomly across sequencing lanes. The study analyzed two additional independent replicas of 1 million unique cDNA reads from the same blood draw for two donors, one aged 18 to 29 and one aged 80 or older. The study measured age-related changes in TCR beta repertoire diversity using deep sequencing normalized with unique cDNA molecular identifiers. Donors were grouped into four age groups: young (average roughly 15 years), middle-aged (about 40), aged (about 60) and long-lived (less than 85). What the study reported, not specific to this receptor: Because donor CMV infection status was unknown, age-related changes in expanded clonotypes were potentially confounded. Because profiling used bulk unsorted PBMCs, naive and antigen-experienced compartments could not be compared conclusively. Estimates of total diversity from one million sequenced T cells were regarded as lower bounds and underestimates. The percentage of naive T cells measured by flow cytometry correlated strongly with observed TCR beta diversity. Compared with the aged group, the long-lived group had more naive CD4+ T cells, fewer expanded clones and increased TCR diversity, suggesting age selection. Observed TCR beta diversity per million T cells fell roughly linearly with age, and a significant reduction was already apparent by age approximately 40.

Sequences were obtained from blood. This receptor was taken from a human donor in good health.

Here the CDR3 is given as CSLTGPGGPTDTQYF. The bases read TGCAGCCTAACGGGCCCCGGGGGGCCCACAGATACGCAGTATTTT. The chain joins TRBV20-1 to TRBJ2-3, with a weak D call of TRBD2 (7 bases match). The germline V gene (reference sequence) specifies DFQATT as CDR1 and SNEGSKA as CDR2. From the cysteine up to the phenylalanine, the CDR3 has a length of 15 residues. Only the CDR3 region is kept as DNA, spanning 45 bases read in frame from base 1.